What follows are 24 T cell receptor beta chains derived from one specimen sequenced in a study of cytomegalovirus exposure and HLA in healthy donors. Primers included in the PCR were 60 Vbeta and 13 Jbeta primers. Clones were sequenced by immunoSEQ multiplex PCR, and TCRdb holds only the in-frame ones, with some missing. The table lists about 88,000 clones. The sequenced sample was PBMCs. The receptors stem from a girl aged 5 to 17 in good health and CMV-seropositive.

CDR3 loop: CASSYSGTGGEKLFF. CDR3 nucleotide sequence: TGTGCCAGCAGTTACTCCGGGACAGGGGGCGAAAAACTGTTTTTT. The rearrangement uses TRBV6-5 and TRBJ1-4; TRBD1 matches at 12 bases. V was pared by 0 bases and J by 8 bases, with 1 base of the junction left unmatched. CDR3 size: 15 residues. Germline CDR1 and CDR2: MNHEY and SVGAGI.

The V and J genes are TRBV6-5 and TRBJ1-6; D is ambiguous. V lost 0 bases to trimming and J lost 5 bases, with 8 bases between them. Per the germline V gene, CDR1 is MNHEY and CDR2 is SVGAGI. The length of the CDR3 is 15 residues. The CDR3 is CASSYSQANNSPLHF. The CDR3 region has the DNA TGTGCCAGCAGTTACTCGCAGGCGAATAATTCACCCCTCCACTTT.

The CDR3 loop reads CASSSGQEQNYGYTF. The DNA of the CDR3 is TGTGCCAGCAGCTCGGGACAGGAGCAAAACTATGGCTACACCTTC. The genes are TRBV5-5 and TRBJ1-2; 8 bases fit TRBD1. In germline, CDR1 is SGHKS, CDR2 YYEKEE (reference sequence). This CDR3 comprises 15 residues. With V trimmed by 3 bases and J by 2 bases, 6 bases remained unmatched.

This rearrangement joins TRBV4-1 to TRBJ1-5; D is undetermined. Trimming left V 0 bases short and J 4 bases short, with 4 bases between. CDR1 is MGHRA, CDR2 YSYEKL, per germline. The CDR3 covers 13 residues. DNA of the CDR3: TGCGCCAGCAGCCAAGACAGAAATCAGCCCCAGCATTTT. It codes for CASSQDRNQPQHF.

The chain links TRBV10-3 to TRBJ2-7; 8 positions agree with TRBD1. Per the germline V gene, CDR1 is ENHRY and CDR2 is SYGVKD. This CDR3 comprises 13 residues. After removal of 7 bases from V and 4 bases from J, the junction contained 6 bases not matched to a gene. CDR3 sequence (DNA): TGTGCCATCACCCCGGACAGGGCGTACGAGCAGTACTTC. Protein: CAITPDRAYEQYF.

The chain employs TRBV9 and TRBJ2-1, with TRBD2 matching 8 bases. The ends lost 2 bases at V and 4 bases at J; junction bases unmatched: 2. The CDR3 has 14 residues. CDR1 is SGDLS and CDR2 is YYNGEE in the germline V gene. Here the CDR3 reads CASSVGGGYNEQFF. CDR3 nucleotides: TGTGCCAGCAGCGTGGGCGGGGGGTACAATGAGCAGTTCTTC.

The chain joins TRBV19 to TRBJ1-4; D is ambiguous. Trimming shortened V by 2 bases and J by 2 bases, and 6 bases separated the two germline ends. CDR1 and CDR2 (germline): LNHDA, SQIVND (reference sequence). The CDR3 spans 14 residues. The CDR3 nucleotides are TGTGCCAGTAGTATATCGGGGACTAATGAAAAACTGTTTTTT. Translated, it gives CASSISGTNEKLFF. Filled out from reference TRBV19 and TRBJ1-4, the complete variable domain reads DGGITQSPKYLFRKEGQNVTLSCEQNLNHDAMYWYRQDPGQGLRLIYYSQIVNDFQKGDIAEGYSVSREKKESFPLTVTSAQKNPTAFYLCASSISGTNEKLFFGSGTQLSVL.

The chain uses TRBV7-9 and TRBJ2-5; D unclear. Trimming removed 2 bases at V and 7 bases at J, with 8 bases between. The germline V gene encodes CDR1 SEHNR and CDR2 FQNEAQ (reference sequence). CDR3 size: 12 residues. The CDR3: CASSLPLGTQYF. The CDR3 coding sequence is TGTGCCAGCAGCTTACCCCTCGGGACCCAGTACTTC.

This chain connects TRBV30 to TRBJ1-2, with a possible D match to TRBD1 (5 bases). The V and J ends lost 0 bases and 5 bases respectively, with 13 bases between them. This CDR3 contains 14 residues. CDR1 and CDR2 (germline): GTSNPN, SVGIG (reference sequence). This CDR3 reads CAWSVGPGGYGYTF. CDR3 nucleotides: TGTGCCTGGAGTGTGGGGCCCGGGGGTTATGGCTACACCTTC.

The V and J genes are TRBV9 and TRBJ2-2; the match to TRBD2 covers 14 bases. The CDR3 is 18 residues long. J gave up 6 bases and V 2 bases, and 9 bases lay outside the gene matches. The V gene's germline CDR1 is SGDLS and CDR2 YYNGEE. The CDR3 region is CASSVGTSGGSGSGELFF. CDR3 bases: TGTGCCAGCAGCGTCGGGACTAGCGGGGGTTCAGGGTCCGGGGAGCTGTTTTTT. The whole variable domain, remainder taken from reference TRBV9 and TRBJ2-2, is DSGVTQTPKHLITATGQRVTLRCSPRSGDLSVYWYQQSLDQGLQFLIQYYNGEERAKGNILERFSAQQFPDLHSELNLSSLELGDSALYFCASSVGTSGGSGSGELFFGEGSRLTVL.

The chain joins TRBV18 to TRBJ2-7; 7 nucleotides agree with TRBD1. The germline gives CDR1 KGHSH, CDR2 LQKENI. This CDR3 contains 14 residues. Unmatched junction bases numbered 11, after V lost 8 bases and J lost 4 bases. The CDR3, as DNA: TGTGCCAGCACCGAATCCGGGACAGTATACGAGCAGTACTTC. The encoded protein is CASTESGTVYEQYF.

This sequence joins TRBV6-1 and TRBJ1-3, with a tentative D call TRBD1 (6 bases). The CDR3 length is 15 residues. Trimming left V 6 bases short and J 0 bases short, with 12 bases between. Germline V gene lookup returns CDR1 MNHNS and CDR2 SASEGT. CDR3 sequence: CASRGDRTSGNTIYF. The CDR3 nucleotides read TGTGCCAGCAGAGGTGACAGGACCTCTGGAAACACCATATATTTT.

The chain joins TRBV28 to TRBJ1-2, with 8 bases aligning to TRBD1. This CDR3 is 13 amino acids long. J lost 6 bases, V lost 4 bases, and 4 bases had no gene match. Germline CDR1 is MDHEN and CDR2 is SYDVKM. In nucleotides, the CDR3 is TGTGCCAGCAGTTCCGACAGGGGAAATGGCTACACCTTC. Translation: CASSSDRGNGYTF.

In regard to this clone: This sample includes further DNA sequences coding for the same CDR3. The chain links TRBV7-3 to TRBJ1-6, with a possible D match to TRBD1 (5 bases). CDR3 length equals 13 residues. The V end lost 5 bases, the J end lost 8 bases, and 10 bases lay between the germline ends. Germline CDR1 and CDR2: SGHTA and FQGTGA. The CDR3 DNA is TGTGCCAGCAGCCTGGGGCCGGATTCACCCCTCCACTTT. This sequence encodes CASSLGPDSPLHF.

The chain recombines TRBV9 with TRBJ2-5, with a tentative D call TRBD1 (6 bases). The CDR3 is 14 residues long. Trimming cost V 4 bases and J 5 bases, with 15 bases left between them. CDR1 is SGDLS, CDR2 YYNGEE, per germline. This chain's CDR3 is CASSTEGGAETQYF. CDR3 coding DNA: TGTGCCAGCAGCACCGAAGGGGGTGCGGAGACCCAGTACTTC. The full variable domain, rest sourced from reference TRBV9 and TRBJ2-5, is DSGVTQTPKHLITATGQRVTLRCSPRSGDLSVYWYQQSLDQGLQFLIQYYNGEERAKGNILERFSAQQFPDLHSELNLSSLELGDSALYFCASSTEGGAETQYFGPGTRLLVL.

The chain has TRBV13 and TRBJ2-7, with 9 bases lining up with TRBD1. CDR1 is PRHDT, CDR2 FYEKMQ, per germline (reference sequence). The CDR3 is 15 residues long. V was clipped by 4 bases and J by 3 bases; unmatched bases: 7. The CDR3 reads CASSYRDREGYEQYF. The CDR3 bases are TGTGCCAGCAGCTACCGGGACAGGGAAGGCTACGAGCAGTACTTC.

The rearrangement joins TRBV6-1 to TRBJ2-7; 10 bases match TRBD1. Unmatched junction bases numbered 5, after V lost 10 bases and J lost 5 bases. Germline V gene data show CDR1 as MNHNS and CDR2 as SASEGT. This CDR3 comprises 12 residues. CDR3 in amino acids: CAILGTGDEQYF. The CDR3, as DNA: TGTGCCATCCTAGGGACAGGGGACGAGCAGTACTTC.

The gene calls are TRBV5-5 and TRBJ2-3, with D possibly being TRBD1 (5 bases). Germline values: CDR1 SGHKS, CDR2 YYEKEE (reference sequence). V was trimmed by 7 bases and J by 4 bases, leaving 13 bases between them. The CDR3 extends over 13 amino acids. This chain's CDR3 is CASVGVWADTQYF. In DNA, the CDR3 is TGTGCCAGCGTAGGGGTATGGGCAGATACGCAGTATTTT.

The CDR3 region has the DNA TGTGCCAGTAGTCCGGGTAACTATGGCTACACCTTC. Protein: CASSPGNYGYTF. The chain couples TRBV19 to TRBJ1-2; D gene unclear. This CDR3 is 12 amino acids long. V was trimmed by 5 bases and J by 1 base, leaving 5 bases between them. Germline V gives CDR1 LNHDA, CDR2 SQIVND (reference sequence).

The J gene is TRBJ2-7, the V gene TRBV5-6; weak D call: TRBD1 (6 bases). The CDR3 contains 14 residues. In germline, CDR1 is SGHDT, CDR2 YYEEEE. The germline V and J ends were trimmed by 2 bases and 5 bases, with 14 bases remaining between them. The CDR3 DNA sequence: TGTGCCAGCAGCTTACCCTACAGGGTCCACGAGCAGTACTTC. This sequence encodes CASSLPYRVHEQYF.

A remark on this clone: The junction differs from germline at one of its ends, possibly a read error. The rearrangement uses TRBV7-7 and TRBJ2-5; 7 bases map to TRBD2. There are 14 residues in the CDR3. Germline values: CDR1 SSHAT, CDR2 FNYEAQ (reference sequence). As DNA, the CDR3 is TGTGCTAGCAGCAACACGGGGGGCCAAGAGACCCAGTACTTC. As protein: CASSNTGGQETQYF. Supplemented by reference TRBV7-7 and TRBJ2-5, the full variable domain reads GAGVSQSPRYKVTKRGQDVTLRCDPISSHATLYWYQQALGQGPEFLTYFNYEAQPDKSGLPSDRFSAERPEGSISTLTIQRTEQRDSAMYRCASSNTGGQETQYFGPGTRLLVL.

This sequence joins TRBV6-1 and TRBJ2-4; 13 bases are shared with TRBD2. The CDR3 loop spans 17 amino acids. Germline V gene lookup returns CDR1 MNHNS and CDR2 SASEGT. V lost 4 bases and J lost 0; bases outside the gene matches: 3. CDR3 sequence reads: CASSGLAGGLAKNIQYF. CDR3 sequence (DNA): TGTGCCAGCAGTGGACTAGCGGGGGGACTAGCCAAAAACATTCAGTACTTC.

V gene TRBV9 combines with J gene TRBJ1-1; maybe TRBD1 (5 bases). This CDR3 contains 17 residues. V lost 0 bases and J 0 bases, leaving 15 bases between the germline ends. Germline-derived CDR1 and CDR2 are SGDLS and YYNGEE. The CDR3 nucleotides are TGTGCCAGCAGCGTAGGTCCTCCGTGGGGCCTGAACACTGAAGCTTTCTTT. As protein: CASSVGPPWGLNTEAFF. The whole variable domain, remainder taken from reference TRBV9 and TRBJ1-1, is DSGVTQTPKHLITATGQRVTLRCSPRSGDLSVYWYQQSLDQGLQFLIQYYNGEERAKGNILERFSAQQFPDLHSELNLSSLELGDSALYFCASSVGPPWGLNTEAFFGQGTRLTVV.

The chain links TRBV5-6 to TRBJ2-1, with TRBD1 matching 12 bases. Trimming removed 2 bases from V and 6 bases from J; junction bases left unmatched: 3. The CDR3 has 15 residues. Germline V lookup: CDR1 SGHDT, CDR2 YYEEEE. CDR3 sequence reads: CASSFRDRGLNEQFF. The CDR3 region has the DNA TGTGCCAGCAGCTTCCGGGACAGGGGGCTCAATGAGCAGTTCTTC.